This T cell receptor beta chain was retrieved from a study of T cell responses to AZD1222 COVID-19 vaccine (dated by TCRdb to about 2021). Context from the whole study: AZD1222 recipients whose second dose came at about 4 weeks and those whose second dose came at about 12 weeks were combined into one group, since spike-specific TCR depth and breadth did not differ between the two schedules. TCR sequencing was performed for about 240 trial participants, of whom around 200 were given two doses of AZD1222 and approximately 25 were given two doses of MenACWY control vaccine. Trial participants were enrolled by age into 18-55, 56-69 and 70-plus year subgroups, with around 150, 28 and 57 TCR-sequenced participants respectively. Findings and caveats that apply to the study as a whole: Because no samples from the day 14 peak response were available, repertoires could be characterized only after the peak T cell response. Most participants were white British and females outnumbered males, and the authors suggested that clonal diversity may have been underestimated. In the small 56-69-year group, the increase in depth fell short of significance, most likely because of low power. A significant rise in spike-specific TCR breadth and depth was observed after two AZD1222 doses relative to day 0 and relative to MenACWY recipients. CD4 TCRs associated with the vaccine covered the entire spike protein, and the dominant responses were in regions 160-218 and 743-854. Epitopes outside the regions mutated in the B.1.351 and B.1.1.7 variants were reportedly recognized by nearly half of the unique spike-specific TCRs. Conclusions about previously exposed vaccinees are limited, since just 6 or 7 AZD1222 recipients were seropositive for SARS-CoV-2 at baseline.

This clone showed up just once. Its cognate antigen has yet to be identified. Base qualities are not at hand, and no much larger clone is one base apart. The CDR3 regions of human TCRbeta chains were subjected to immunosequencing. Turning to the authors' computational methods: Repertoire TCRs were checked for matches against a reference library of SARS-CoV-2-specific TCRs that had been generated using the MIRA antigen-specificity platform. Breadth meant the fraction of unique TCRs that were SARS-CoV-2-associated, whereas depth meant the fraction of total T cells that were SARS-CoV-2-associated. Using the MIRA data, each spike-specific TCR was assigned both to the spike region to which the TCR was reactive and to a CD4 or CD8 class. Log10-transformed breadth and depth values were compared by one-way ANOVA with Sidak's multiple comparisons tests. Entries here come from immuneACCESS through TCRdb and include only in-frame sequences with V and J called. Some clones fail to appear in such tables; in the studies checked, an unresolved V gene covers under half of the shortfall, and the cause of the remainder is unknown. The DNA was the basis for D and trimming; V, J and clone size are from that table. The sample records 85,000 to 95,000 clones, 90% of which are singletons. More than 7.5% of the sample is taken by the ten largest.

From the cysteine up to the phenylalanine, the CDR3 has a length of 14 residues. Just the 42-base CDR3 DNA is kept, in frame starting at base 1. V is reduced by 4 bases and J by 1 base, leaving a spacing of 11 bases between them. From the germline V gene, CDR1 is SGDLS and CDR2 is YYNGEE. The time point label corresponds to: baseline before first vaccination. Vaccinee samples came from UK trials COV001 and COV002, including a single-blind randomized controlled phase 2/3 trial of AZD1222 (ChAdOx1 nCoV-19) in healthy adults. For TCRbeta chain sequencing, PBMC samples from trial participants were taken at day 0 and at day 28 after the second dose.

The receptor's source is an adult in good health. The input for sequencing was peripheral blood, taken on day 0 of AZD1222 vaccination. This sequence uses TRBV9 and TRBJ1-1, and perhaps TRBD1 as D gene, on 5 matching bases. The CDR3 region has the sequence CASSPRGGNTEAFF. The DNA reads TGTGCCAGCAGCCCTCGCGGGGGGAACACTGAAGCTTTCTTT.